The present entry profiles one T cell receptor (beta chain) with its context. Which antigen it targets is not known. No base quality information exists; no much larger clone differs at one position. The CDR3 contains 14 residues, cysteine and phenylalanine counted. Only CDR3 DNA is held: 42 bases, read in frame from base 1. For this chain, trimming is 3 bases at the V end and 4 bases at the J end, and the number of junction bases without a gene match is 2. The germline V gene (reference sequence) provides CDR1 SGHAT and CDR2 FQDESV. The roughly 39 donors, aged 6 to 90 years, were systemically healthy Caucasian individuals from Russia. About 10 milliliters of peripheral blood were drawn from each donor into EDTA-treated Vacutainer tubes. Ficoll-Paque density-gradient centrifugation was used to isolate PBMCs, with at least 6 million obtained per sample. Total RNA, at least 6 micrograms per sample, was extracted from PBMCs with Trizol reagent. For every donor, an aliquot of PBMCs went through flow cytometry to measure the percentages of naive CD45RAhigh/CD27high T cells.

The sample is drawn from a study of blood T cells in healthy people across ages (dated by TCRdb to about 2015). The study in broad terms: In model experiments, template switching captured about one uniquely barcoded TCR beta cDNA molecule for every two T cells. The study measured age-related changes in TCR beta repertoire diversity using deep sequencing normalized with unique cDNA molecular identifiers. Donors were grouped into four age groups: young (average roughly 15 years), middle-aged (less than 40), aged (around 56) and long-lived (about 90). To avoid experimental bias, donors of different ages were randomly spread across the sequencing lanes. For two donors (one aged 18 to 30 and one aged 80 or older), the study analyzed two additional independent replicas of 1 million unique cDNA reads from the same blood draw.

What the study reported, not specific to this receptor: A strong correlation was found between observed TCR beta diversity and the percentage of naive T cells measured by flow cytometry. Compared with the aged group, the long-lived group had more naive CD4+ T cells, fewer expanded clones and increased TCR diversity, a pattern suggesting age selection. Because donor CMV infection status was unknown, age-related changes in expanded clonotypes were potentially confounded. Estimates of total diversity based on one million sequenced T cells were considered lower bounds and underestimates. As age increased, observed TCR beta diversity per million T cells dropped in a roughly linear way, and a significant reduction was already evident by age 40. Since profiling was done on bulk unsorted PBMCs, naive and antigen-experienced compartments could not be conclusively compared.

The library was generated by 5' RACE. TCRdb names Illumina HiSeq 2500 as the instrument used. A second 7 to 11 cycle PCR used a sample-barcoded 5' primer and a J-beta primer mix. A template-switch 5' adaptor carrying 12 random nucleotides introduced a unique molecular identifier onto each TCR beta cDNA molecule. Each sample yielded at least 3 million CDR3-containing paired-end reads. First-strand cDNA synthesis was performed from all RNA using the Mint cDNA synthesis kit, with priming by a TRBC-specific oligonucleotide. All cDNA was treated with uracil-DNA glycosylase and then went through a first 18-cycle PCR with the universal primers M1SS and BC2_uni_R. The authors' pipeline ran thus. For normalization, 1 million high-quality reads were randomly selected from each sample, with every read carrying a distinct molecular identifier. Instead of being binned into consensus sequences, reads with shared molecular identifiers were discarded. MiTCR, set to a Q25 quality threshold and the strictest error-elimination algorithm, was used for CDR3 identification, clonotype clustering and error correction. Lower-bound total TCR beta diversity was estimated with a nonparametric unseen species model using Euler transformation. The public sequencing data were trimmed at Q25 with fastp and processed into clonotypes with MiXCR by TCRdb, which kept only in-frame beta chains. Entries that share a CDR3 protein sequence are merged under the most common genes and DNA. It is TCRdb's table, rather than the study itself, that gives the V and J calls and clone size. The sample table lists 1.2 million to 1.5 million distinct CDR3 sequences, around 55% of them with a count of one. 6.5% to 8.5% of the sample rests with the top ten.

The rearranged chain carries TRBV11-1 and TRBJ1-2; the central 10 bases match TRBD1. Sequencing was carried out using blood. This TCR was sampled from a man aged 18 to 30 in good health. The DNA reads TGTGCCAGCAGCTTCGGGACAGGGGTCTATGGCTACACCTTC. Translated, it reads CASSFGTGVYGYTF.